Here is one TCR beta chain with its context. Antigen specificity is unknown. Generated by immunoSEQ multiplex PCR, the TCRdb table keeps only in-frame clones and is missing some. The sample shows about 2.2 million clones, 85% to 95% of them seen only once. Trimming took off 3 bases at V and 1 base at J, with 14 bases between the two ends. Germline CDR1 reads SGHRS; CDR2 reads YFSETQ. The CDR3 sequence is 15 residues long. Naive CD8 cells were CD45RO-negative, positively selected for CCR7, excluding terminally differentiated effector memory CD45RA+ cells. This entry belongs to a study of shared clonotypes between healthy human individuals. Overall study: A donor's plate count was three for CD4 naive and three for CD4 memory; CD8 naive had two and CD8 memory one.

Broader study findings: Clonotypes not shared had lower generation probabilities than those common to all four donors. It was only blood that was sampled, and tissue repertoires likely differ.

Sequencing was done on a sample of naive CD8+ T cells from PBMCs. The sequence was obtained from a man younger than 35 in good health. Some clones in this sample may be carry-over from other donors' samples. The chain combines TRBV5-1 with TRBJ2-7; D may be TRBD2 (5 bases). Here the CDR3 reads CASSWETSLSYEQYF. CDR3 in DNA: TGCGCCAGCAGCTGGGAGACATCCCTGTCCTACGAGCAGTACTTC.